What follows are 6 T cell receptor beta chains derived from one specimen sequenced in a study of regulatory T cells in long-lasting Graves disease. In building TCR beta libraries, iRepertoire HTBI primers were used together with Arm-PCR of CDR3 regions. One entry per CDR3 protein results from TCRdb running MiXCR on the multiplex PCR reads. The sample gives about 360,000 distinct CDR3 sequences, 15% to 20% of which show up once; 20% to 25% is in the top ten. The time point was: newly diagnosed GD, antithyroid drugs for less than 3 months. Construction of the TCR library relied on RNA isolated from PBMCs. These sequences were also reported in another study, on T cells in Graves' hyperthyroidism and ophthalmopathy.

The sample consisted of peripheral blood mononuclear cells (PBMCs), taken at new diagnosis, from a patient treated with antithyroid drugs. Receptor source: a woman younger than 35 with Graves disease.

Ten or more counts support this clonotype. V is TRBV7-6 and J is TRBJ1-3; 12 bases line up with TRBD1. Germline CDR1 SGHVS, CDR2 FNYEAQ. The junction had 6 bases not matched to a gene; V was cut back by 5 bases and J by 7 bases. The CDR3 is 15 amino acids. The CDR3: CASSPRDRGQNTIYF. In DNA form, the CDR3 reads TGTGCCAGCAGCCCTAGGGACAGGGGGCAGAACACCATATATTTT.

This clonotype was detected a few times. The chain carries TRBV28 and TRBJ1-6, with 10 positions matching TRBD1. The CDR3 loop spans 16 amino acids. Germline V lookup: CDR1 MDHEN, CDR2 SYDVKM. V shed 3 bases and J 8 bases; nucleotides not matched to a gene: 7. CDR3 sequence: CASSFPAGTGDSPLHF. Here the CDR3 DNA reads TGTGCCAGCAGTTTTCCGGCCGGGACAGGGGATTCACCCCTCCACTTT.

In this sample, this clonotype turned up many times. The CDR3 sequence is CATSDANRGTGELFF. The DNA for the CDR3 is TGTGCCACCAGTGACGCCAACAGGGGGACCGGGGAGCTGTTTTTT. V is TRBV24-1 and J is TRBJ2-2; 8 nucleotides align to TRBD1. This CDR3 comprises 15 residues. V dropped 4 bases and J dropped 5; count of bases not matched to a gene: 5. From germline, CDR1 is KGHDR and CDR2 SFDVKD.

This sequence joins TRBV6-1 and TRBJ1-1; 7 bases map to TRBD1. With 6 bases clipped from V and 6 bases from J, the junction kept 13 bases outside the gene matches. In germline, CDR1 is MNHNS, CDR2 SASEGT. This CDR3 is built from 15 residues. Here the CDR3 DNA reads TGTGCCAGCAGGATGGGACAGCCAGGGATGGCTGAAGCTTTCTTT. It is translated as CASRMGQPGMAEAFF.

About this clonotype itself: This is likely an artifact of a read error, given a far larger clone one base away. V usage is TRBV6-2 or TRBV6-3 and J usage is TRBJ2-7; 8 nucleotides line up with TRBD1. Germline CDR1 reads MNHEY; CDR2 reads SVGEGT. This CDR3 spans 15 amino acids. The CDR3 DNA reads as TGTGCCAGCAGTGAAGTTAGGCAGGGGGCCTACGTGCAGTACTTC. Its translation: CASSEVRQGAYVQYF.

Many counts were recorded for this clonotype. CDR3 bases: TGTGCCAGCAGCCAAGACCTCCGGACCACCGAGACCCAGTACTTC. Residues: CASSQDLRTTETQYF. This chain links TRBV14 with TRBJ2-5; D unresolved. Germline CDR1 is SGHDN and CDR2 is FVKESK. The CDR3 sequence is 15 residues long. Trimming left V 0 bases short and J 5 bases short, with 13 bases between.